These 3 T cell receptor beta chains were sequenced from one sample in a study of cytomegalovirus exposure and HLA in healthy donors. This PCR relied on a set of 60 Vbeta primers and 13 Jbeta primers. Profiling relied on immunoSEQ multiplex PCR, and the TCRdb table lists in-frame clones only, not all of them. The table includes about 300,000 clones, 80% to 90% detected once. The specimen sequenced was PBMCs. The receptors stem from a man aged 35 to 55 in good health and CMV-seropositive.

The chain combines TRBV4-2 with TRBJ1-6; maybe TRBD1 (5 bases). This CDR3 is 15 amino acids long. Trimming took off 0 bases at V and 5 bases at J, with 8 bases between the two ends. Germline V gene lookup returns CDR1 LGHNA and CDR2 YNFKEQ. The CDR3 coding sequence is TGTGCCAGCAGCCAAGATTCCAGGGATAATTCACCCCTCCACTTT. Protein product: CASSQDSRDNSPLHF.

V usage is TRBV4-1 and J usage is TRBJ2-7; 8 bases line up with TRBD2. V dropped 4 bases and J dropped 3; count of bases not matched to a gene: 5. Per the germline V gene, CDR1 is MGHRA and CDR2 is YSYEKL. There are 14 residues in the CDR3. DNA for the CDR3: TGCGCCAGCAGCCTCCTCGGGAGGGACTACGAGCAGTACTTC. Amino acid sequence: CASSLLGRDYEQYF.

The chain's CDR3 is CAWRGDRDSNEKLFF. CDR3 in DNA: TGTGCCTGGAGAGGCGACAGGGATTCTAATGAAAAACTGTTTTTT. V usage is TRBV30 and J usage is TRBJ1-4, with 7 bases matching TRBD1. The length of the CDR3 is 15 residues. V shed 3 bases, J shed 3 bases, and the junction held 7 bases outside the gene matches. Germline V CDR1 and CDR2: GTSNPN, SVGIG (reference sequence).